Presented here are 20 T cell receptor beta chains from one specimen sequenced in a study of T cells in Graves' hyperthyroidism and ophthalmopathy. RNA transcripts provided the source from which TCR beta CDR3 regions were amplified. The HTBI primer set was used in a first-round RT-PCR of the TCR CDR3. TCRdb passed the multiplex PCR reads through MiXCR, listing each CDR3 protein once. The sample includes more than 20,000 distinct CDR3 sequences, under 55% of them seen just once. What was sequenced was blood. The source of these receptors is a woman aged 40 to 50 with Graves' hyperthyroidism that later progressed to Graves' ophthalmopathy.

The chain links TRBV20-1 to TRBJ2-1; no reliable D call. The CDR3 has 13 amino acids. The germline V gene has CDR1 DFQATT and CDR2 SNEGSKA (reference sequence). V dropped 1 base and J dropped 5 bases, with 9 bases sitting between them. CDR3 region: CSARGIRNNEQFF. The CDR3 DNA follows: TGCAGTGCTAGAGGAATCCGGAACAATGAGCAGTTCTTC.

This clonotype was detected a few times. The chain uses TRBV19 and TRBJ1-5, with unresolved D. Per germline, CDR1 LNHDA and CDR2 SQIVND (reference sequence). The CDR3 is made up of 10 amino acids. V lost 7 bases, J lost 9 bases, and 7 bases lay in between. CDR3 bases: TGTGCCAGTATTCGGCCGCCCCAGCATTTT. It is translated as CASIRPPQHF.

The rearrangement links TRBV10-2 to TRBJ2-2, with TRBD2 matching 15 bases. The V and J ends lost 6 bases and 2 bases, in that order; junction bases with no gene match: 4. The CDR3 is 17 amino acids. CDR1 and CDR2 (germline): WSHSY, SAAADI. CDR3 region: CASRGLAGGGNTGELFF. The DNA for the CDR3 is TGCGCCAGCAGGGGACTAGCGGGAGGAGGTAACACCGGGGAGCTGTTTTTT.

The rearrangement links TRBV9 to TRBJ2-3, with D hard to call. Germline-derived CDR1 and CDR2 are SGDLS and YYNGEE. The CDR3 consists of 15 residues. V lost 0 bases to trimming and J lost 6 bases, with 14 bases between them. CDR3 protein: CASSVAPVLADTQYF. The DNA of the CDR3 is TGTGCCAGCAGCGTAGCCCCCGTCTTGGCGGATACGCAGTATTTT.

V is TRBV9 and J is TRBJ1-1; D remains ambiguous. Trimming stripped 0 bases from V and 6 bases from J, with 9 bases between. Germline lookup yields CDR1 SGDLS and CDR2 YYNGEE. The CDR3 loop spans 13 amino acids. The CDR3, as DNA: TGTGCCAGCAGCGTAGGGGGAAGGTCTGAAGCTTTCTTT. Encoded protein: CASSVGGRSEAFF.

The rearrangement links TRBV2 to TRBJ2-1; D possibly corresponds to TRBD2 (6 bases). V dropped 0 bases and J dropped 5 bases, with 17 bases sitting between them. From germline, CDR1 is SNHLY and CDR2 FYNNEI. The CDR3 consists of 17 residues. The CDR3 nucleotides are TGTGCCAGCAGTGAAGCGCTCTTAGCGGCCATAGACAATGAGCAGTTCTTC. It translates to CASSEALLAAIDNEQFF. Full variable domain (missing parts from reference TRBV2 and TRBJ2-1): EPEVTQTPSHQVTQMGQEVILRCVPISNHLYFYWYRQILGQKVEFLVSFYNNEISEKSEIFDDQFSVERPDGSNFTLKIRSTKLEDSAMYFCASSEALLAAIDNEQFFGPGTRLTVL.

In this sample, this clonotype turned up many times. The rearrangement uses TRBV6-6 and TRBJ1-5; 9 positions match TRBD1. The CDR3 has 18 amino acids. CDR1 is MNHNY, CDR2 SVGAGI, per germline (reference sequence). V trimming: 5 bases; J trimming: 4 bases; junction bases outside the gene matches: 15. Here the CDR3 reads CASSRLRETGGTNQPQHF. The CDR3 bases are TGTGCCAGCAGTCGCCTTAGAGAGACAGGGGGAACGAATCAGCCCCAGCATTTT.

CDR3 coding DNA: TGCAGTGCTAGGAGAGCAACTAATGAAAAACTGTTTTTT. Protein sequence: CSARRATNEKLFF. V and J are TRBV20-1 and TRBJ1-4; no reliable D call. With 3 bases removed from V and 0 bases from J, the gap between germline ends came to 5 bases. This CDR3 contains 13 residues. The germline V gene has CDR1 DFQATT and CDR2 SNEGSKA (reference sequence).

This clonotype was recorded at least ten times. In DNA form, the CDR3 reads TGTGCCATCAGTGATCTCGGACCGTTAGAGACCCAGTACTTC. Translating gives CAISDLGPLETQYF. This chain joins TRBV10-3 and TRBJ2-5, with unresolved D. The CDR3 is 14 amino acids. V lost 3 bases, J lost 4 bases, and 12 bases lay in between. Germline V gives CDR1 ENHRY, CDR2 SYGVKD.

This clonotype was found a few times. The chain joins TRBV27 to TRBJ2-2, with 11 bases matching TRBD2. V was pared by 6 bases and J by 10 bases, with 7 bases of the junction left unmatched. CDR3 size: 14 residues. CDR1 and CDR2 (germline): MNHEY, SMNVEV (reference sequence). The CDR3 here is CASSPQLAGEELFF. The CDR3 nucleotides read TGTGCCAGCAGCCCCCAACTAGCGGGAGAGGAGCTGTTTTTT.

The chain has TRBV9 and TRBJ1-2; TRBD1 aligns across 9 bases. Per the germline V gene, CDR1 is SGDLS and CDR2 is YYNGEE. Trimming cost V 0 bases and J 3 bases; bases outside gene matches: 3. CDR3 length equals 15 residues. CDR3 coding DNA: TGTGCCAGCAGCGTAGGGACAGGGGCGGACTATGGCTACACCTTC. Protein sequence: CASSVGTGADYGYTF.

The chain links TRBV20-1 to TRBJ1-1; 7 bases line up with TRBD1. The CDR3 spans 15 residues. CDR1 is DFQATT, CDR2 SNEGSKA, per germline (reference sequence). J gave up 3 bases and V 0 bases, and 7 bases lay outside the gene matches. In nucleotides, the CDR3 is TGCAGTGCTAGAGATTGGGACAGAGGGGACACTGAAGCTTTCTTT. This translates into CSARDWDRGDTEAFF.

The CDR3 sequence: CASSLAGVDYEQYF. The DNA for the CDR3 is TGTGCCAGCAGCTTAGCGGGAGTAGATTACGAGCAGTACTTC. The rearrangement joins TRBV7-9 to TRBJ2-7; TRBD2 is a possible D gene (5 bases). Per germline, CDR1 SEHNR and CDR2 FQNEAQ (reference sequence). The CDR3 consists of 14 residues. The V end lost 0 bases, the J end lost 4 bases, and 10 bases lay between the germline ends.

The chain is built from TRBV29-1 and TRBJ2-1; the match to TRBD2 covers 9 bases. V lost 6 bases, J lost 8 bases, and 8 bases stayed unmatched. Per the germline V gene, CDR1 is SQVTM and CDR2 is ANQGSEA. The CDR3 runs 13 residues. The CDR3: CSVFSGSIDEQFF. The CDR3 coding sequence is TGCAGCGTCTTTAGCGGGAGCATCGATGAGCAGTTCTTC.

Points on this clonotype: The junction and the germline gene differ at one end; a read error may be behind it. The CDR3 region has the DNA TGTGCTAGCAGCCGGACAGGCCCGAACACCGGGGAGCTGTTTTTT. This sequence encodes CASSRTGPNTGELFF. This rearrangement joins TRBV7-7 to TRBJ2-2, with 7 nucleotides matching TRBD1. This CDR3 has 15 residues. The germline CDR1 and CDR2 sequences are SSHAT and FNYEAQ (reference sequence). The complete variable domain, with remaining parts taken from reference TRBV7-7 and TRBJ2-2, reads GAGVSQSPRYKVTKRGQDVTLRCDPISSHATLYWYQQALGQGPEFLTYFNYEAQPDKSGLPSDRFSAERPEGSISTLTIQRTEQRDSAMYRCASSRTGPNTGELFFGEGSRLTVL.

This clonotype was detected only once. The chain combines TRBV5-4 with TRBJ1-2, with 7 bases aligning to TRBD1. The junction had 2 bases not matched to a gene; V was cut back by 0 bases and J by 3 bases. This CDR3 has 14 amino acids. Germline V gene lookup returns CDR1 SGHNT and CDR2 YYREEE (reference sequence). The CDR3 bases are TGTGCCAGCAGCTTGGGGCAGGGGGACTATGGCTACACCTTC. It encodes CASSLGQGDYGYTF.

V gene TRBV7-9 combines with J gene TRBJ2-7, with 8 positions matching TRBD1. J gave up 3 bases and V 5 bases, and 9 bases lay outside the gene matches. From germline, CDR1 is SEHNR and CDR2 FQNEAQ (reference sequence). This CDR3 contains 15 residues. The CDR3, as DNA: TGTGCCAGCAGCCCCCGGGGGACAGGCGTCTACGAGCAGTACTTC. Translated: CASSPRGTGVYEQYF. The full variable domain, its missing parts supplied by reference TRBV7-9 and TRBJ2-7, is DTGVSQNPRHKITKRGQNVTFRCDPISEHNRLYWYRQTLGQGPEFLTYFQNEAQLEKSRLLSDRFSAERPKGSFSTLEIQRTEQGDSAMYLCASSPRGTGVYEQYFGPGTRLTVT.

This clonotype was detected many times. The rearrangement uses TRBV10-2 and TRBJ2-1; TRBD2 might be the D (6 bases). The CDR3 spans 14 residues. V was trimmed by 1 base and J by 6 bases, leaving 10 bases between them. Germline values: CDR1 WSHSY, CDR2 SAAADI. The CDR3 DNA follows: TGCGCCAGCAGTGAGTGGGACTCTGTCAATGAGCAGTTCTTC. This encodes CASSEWDSVNEQFF.

This clonotype has a handful of counts. The rearrangement links TRBV30 to TRBJ2-7; 9 positions agree with TRBD2. The CDR3 runs 17 residues. V trimming: 5 bases; J trimming: 3 bases; junction bases outside the gene matches: 17. Germline V CDR1 and CDR2: GTSNPN, SVGIG (reference sequence). CDR3 in amino acids: CAWALQYGGRDNYEQYF. The CDR3 DNA is TGTGCCTGGGCCTTGCAATATGGCGGGAGGGACAACTACGAGCAGTACTTC.

By proportion, this clonotype is medium-sized. V gene TRBV5-1 combines with J gene TRBJ1-6; 10 nucleotides line up with TRBD1. Germline V gene data show CDR1 as SGHRS and CDR2 as YFSETQ. CDR3 length: 15 residues. With 2 bases clipped from V and 8 bases from J, the junction kept 4 bases outside the gene matches. The CDR3 loop is CASSFDGQGDSPLHF. In nucleotides, the CDR3 is TGCGCCAGCAGCTTTGACGGACAGGGGGATTCACCCCTCCACTTT. Drawing the rest from reference TRBV5-1 and TRBJ1-6, the complete variable domain is KAGVTQTPRYLIKTRGQQVTLSCSPISGHRSVSWYQQTPGQGLQFLFEYFSETQRNKGNFPGRFSGRQFSNSRSEMNVSTLELGDSALYLCASSFDGQGDSPLHFGNGTRLTVT.